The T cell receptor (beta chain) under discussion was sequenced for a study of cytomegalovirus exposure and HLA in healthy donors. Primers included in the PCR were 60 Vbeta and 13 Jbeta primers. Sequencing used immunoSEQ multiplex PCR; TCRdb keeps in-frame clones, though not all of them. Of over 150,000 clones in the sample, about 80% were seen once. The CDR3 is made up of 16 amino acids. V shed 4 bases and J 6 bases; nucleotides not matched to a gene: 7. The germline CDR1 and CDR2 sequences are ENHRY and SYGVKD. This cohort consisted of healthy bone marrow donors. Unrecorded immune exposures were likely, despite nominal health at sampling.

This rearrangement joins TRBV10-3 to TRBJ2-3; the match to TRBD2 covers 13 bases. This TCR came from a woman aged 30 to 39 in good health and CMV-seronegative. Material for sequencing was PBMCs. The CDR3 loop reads CAISGSTSGGADTQYF. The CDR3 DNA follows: TGTGCCATCAGTGGATCAACTAGCGGGGGGGCGGATACGCAGTATTTT.